What follows are 32 T cell receptor beta chains derived from one specimen sequenced in a study of molecular identifiers for immune sequencing clone quantification. In TCRdb, the PCR reads were re-called with MiXCR into one record per CDR3 protein. Of under 650,000 distinct CDR3 sequences listed, 20% are singletons. The sample consisted of naive CD8+ T cells from blood, with Jurkat cell RNA spiked in. Subset denoted: FACS-sorted CD8+CD4-CCR7+CD45RA+ naive T cells. Receptor source: a human donor in good health. Some libraries in this study had Jurkat cell RNA spiked in.

Comments on this clonotype: A much larger clone lies a single base off, so this may be a read error. The chain recombines TRBV19 with TRBJ1-4; 7 bases are shared with TRBD1. Germline CDR1 reads LNHDA; CDR2 reads SQIVND (reference sequence). There are 16 residues in the CDR3. The CDR3 loop reads CASSWGTTGIVEKPFF. The CDR3 bases are TGTGCCAGTAGTTGGGGAACGACAGGGATCGTTGAAAAACCGTTTTTT.

Remarks on this clonotype: It may be a read error: a sequence one base away is much more abundant. The rearrangement links TRBV27 to TRBJ2-7; tentatively, D is TRBD1 (5 bases). The V end was cut by 3 bases, the J end by 0 bases, with 12 bases between. Germline V gives CDR1 MNHEY, CDR2 SMNVEV (reference sequence). The CDR3 is 15 residues long. Here the CDR3 reads CASSFSLGPSYEQYF. The CDR3 nucleotides read TGTGCCAGCAGTTTCTCCCTGGGGCCCTCCTACGAGCAGTACTTC.

This clonotype was observed at least ten times. The gene calls are TRBV29-1 and TRBJ1-4; D ambiguous. The CDR3 runs 8 residues. The germline V gene encodes CDR1 SQVTM and CDR2 ANQGSEA. The V and J ends lost 4 bases and 16 bases respectively, with 7 bases between them. The CDR3 spells CSVGGGFF. CDR3 DNA: TGCAGCGTTGGGGGAGGGTTTTTT.

Details on this clonotype: A read error may explain this, as a much larger clone is one base away. This chain links TRBV20-1 with TRBJ2-3, with 10 bases lining up with TRBD2. This CDR3 is 13 amino acids long. V shed 2 bases, J shed 11 bases, and the junction held 7 bases outside the gene matches. Germline assignment: CDR1 DFQATT and CDR2 SNEGSKA (reference sequence). The CDR3 here is CSARLAGVEMQYF. CDR3 DNA sequence: TGCAGTGCTAGACTAGCGGGAGTAGAAATGCAGTATTTT.

Remarks on this clonotype: A much larger clone lies one base from this, so it may be a read error. The chain links TRBV29-1 to TRBJ2-2, with 7 bases fitting TRBD2. V lost 4 bases, J lost 7 bases, and 9 bases stayed unmatched. The CDR3 totals 14 residues. CDR1 is SQVTM, CDR2 ANQGSEA, per germline. The CDR3 DNA follows: TGCAGCGTTGCGATACGGGGGGTCCGCGGGGAGCTGTTTTTT. The encoded protein is CSVAIRGVRGELFF.

This clonotype was detected ten times or more. The CDR3: CASSSGLAGGPVENTGELFF. Written as DNA, the CDR3 is TGTGCCAGCAGCTCTGGACTAGCGGGAGGGCCGGTAGAGAACACCGGGGAGCTGTTTTTT. This chain uses TRBV7-6 with TRBJ2-2; 15 bases align to TRBD2. V lost 4 bases and J lost 1; bases outside the gene matches: 10. This CDR3 comprises 20 residues. Germline V gene lookup returns CDR1 SGHVS and CDR2 FNYEAQ.

This clonotype was seen repeatedly, ten times or more. The chain carries TRBV6-5 and TRBJ2-7; 8 bases match TRBD1. The CDR3 is 13 amino acids. Germline CDR1 is MNHEY and CDR2 is SVGAGI. V gave up 7 bases and J gave up 4 bases; unmatched junction bases: 6. CDR3 region: CASTDRGGYEQYF. Here the CDR3 DNA reads TGTGCCAGCACCGACAGGGGTGGATACGAGCAGTACTTC.

This clonotype is judged medium-sized. The chain's CDR3 is CASSLAATYEQYF. As DNA, the CDR3 is TGTGCCAGCAGTTTGGCAGCCACCTACGAGCAGTACTTC. The gene calls are TRBV7-9 and TRBJ2-7; D not resolved. CDR1 is SEHNR, CDR2 FQNEAQ, per germline (reference sequence). The length of the CDR3 is 13 residues. The germline V and J ends were trimmed by 6 bases and 2 bases, with 11 bases remaining between them.

V usage is TRBV19 and J usage is TRBJ1-5; TRBD1 agrees at 8 bases. From germline, CDR1 is LNHDA and CDR2 SQIVND (reference sequence). This CDR3 comprises 15 residues. V shed 9 bases and J 2 bases; nucleotides not matched to a gene: 9. The CDR3, as DNA: TGTGCCAGCATTGCCAAGGGACAGGGCAATCAGCCCCAGCATTTT. Protein product: CASIAKGQGNQPQHF.

This clonotype was picked up many times. J is TRBJ1-1 and V is TRBV4-3; 7 nucleotides agree with TRBD1. Unmatched junction bases numbered 12, after V lost 3 bases and J lost 2 bases. The CDR3 has 17 amino acids. CDR1 LGHNA and CDR2 YSLEER come from the germline V gene. CDR3 region: CASSQGSGRGRNTEAFF. The CDR3 nucleotides are TGCGCCAGCAGCCAGGGATCCGGCAGGGGGAGAAACACTGAAGCTTTCTTT.

In its sample, this clonotype was seen many times. The chain links TRBV5-1 to TRBJ2-5, with D hard to call. Germline CDR1 SGHRS, CDR2 YFSETQ. With 0 bases removed from V and 3 bases from J, the gap between germline ends came to 12 bases. This CDR3 spans 15 amino acids. The DNA for the CDR3 is TGCGCCAGCAGCTTGGAGGCTGGTTACGAAGAGACCCAGTACTTC. It encodes CASSLEAGYEETQYF.

The count of this clonotype is one. A much larger clone differs by one base, so this may be a read error. This chain links TRBV5-1 with TRBJ2-7, with D unclear. Germline V lookup: CDR1 SGHRS, CDR2 YFSETQ. The CDR3 runs to 13 residues. Trimming removed 4 bases from V and 5 bases from J, with 13 bases in between. Here the CDR3 DNA reads TGCGCCAGCAGCATTGGAAGTGCCAACGAGCAGTACTTC. Translating gives CASSIGSANEQYF.

The chain uses TRBV9 and TRBJ2-7; weak D call: TRBD2 (6 bases). Germline V gives CDR1 SGDLS, CDR2 YYNGEE. This CDR3 region has 14 residues. Trimming stripped 7 bases from V and 3 bases from J, with 17 bases between. The CDR3 DNA reads as TGTGCCAGCGGCCCGCGGGGAGGCTACTACGAGCAGTACTTC. Its protein product is CASGPRGGYYEQYF. Looking up the rest from reference TRBV9 and TRBJ2-7 gives the full variable domain: DSGVTQTPKHLITATGQRVTLRCSPRSGDLSVYWYQQSLDQGLQFLIQYYNGEERAKGNILERFSAQQFPDLHSELNLSSLELGDSALYFCASGPRGGYYEQYFGPGTRLTVT.

A word on this clonotype: Given a much more abundant clone one base away, this may be a read error. V usage is TRBV18 and J usage is TRBJ2-3; D may be TRBD2 (6 bases). In germline, CDR1 is KGHSH, CDR2 LQKENI. The CDR3 contains 17 residues. The CDR3 DNA reads as TGTGCCAGCTCACTAATCTACCGGGACTTTGACACAGATGCGCAGTATTTT. The encoded protein is CASSLIYRDFDTDAQYF.

This clonotype was found many times. V is TRBV11-2 and J is TRBJ1-1; D not resolved. Germline lookup yields CDR1 SGHAT and CDR2 FQNNGV. There are 15 residues in the CDR3. Trimming pared 0 bases from V and 2 bases from J, leaving 10 bases between. CDR3: CASSLERQPNTEAFF. The CDR3 DNA sequence: TGTGCCAGCAGCTTAGAAAGACAACCAAACACTGAAGCTTTCTTT. Full variable domain (missing parts from reference TRBV11-2 and TRBJ1-1): EAGVAQSPRYKIIEKRQSVAFWCNPISGHATLYWYQQILGQGPKLLIQFQNNGVVDDSQLPKDRFSAERLKGVDSTLKIQPAKLEDSAVYLCASSLERQPNTEAFFGQGTRLTVV.

The rearrangement links TRBV11-3 to TRBJ2-7, with D possibly being TRBD2 (7 bases). Per the germline V gene, CDR1 is SGHNT and CDR2 is YENEEA. The length of the CDR3 is 13 residues. V was clipped by 5 bases and J by 9 bases, with 17 bases between them. CDR3 DNA sequence: TGTGCCAGCAGCCTTGGGGGGGCCGACGGGCAGTACTTC. This translates into CASSLGGADGQYF.

Many counts were recorded for this clonotype. V gene TRBV5-1 combines with J gene TRBJ1-1; TRBD1 is a possible D gene (6 bases). V gave up 5 bases and J gave up 1 base, with 12 bases separating them. The CDR3 has 14 amino acids. Per germline, CDR1 SGHRS and CDR2 YFSETQ. CDR3 amino acids: CASSQDSRNTEAFF. The CDR3 DNA reads TGCGCCAGCAGTCAGGACAGCCGGAACACTGAAGCTTTCTTT. Full variable domain (remainder filled in from reference TRBV5-1 and TRBJ1-1): KAGVTQTPRYLIKTRGQQVTLSCSPISGHRSVSWYQQTPGQGLQFLFEYFSETQRNKGNFPGRFSGRQFSNSRSEMNVSTLELGDSALYLCASSQDSRNTEAFFGQGTRLTVV.

This clonotype was observed at least ten times. The V call is TRBV7-9, the J call TRBJ1-1; 7 nucleotides line up with TRBD1. CDR1 is SEHNR, CDR2 FQNEAQ, per germline (reference sequence). CDR3 length: 12 residues. Unmatched junction bases numbered 6, after V lost 10 bases and J lost 4 bases. CDR3 amino acids: CATLSGGTEAFF. The CDR3 DNA is TGTGCCACCTTGTCAGGGGGCACTGAAGCTTTCTTT.

This clonotype was counted many times. The V call is TRBV18, the J call TRBJ1-1; D gene uncertain. Germline V gene data show CDR1 as KGHSH and CDR2 as LQKENI. The V end lost 0 bases, the J end lost 7 bases, and 9 bases lay between the germline ends. The CDR3 has 13 residues. CDR3 in DNA: TGTGCCAGCTCACCACCTTCCGCTAATGAAGCTTTCTTT. It encodes CASSPPSANEAFF.

This clonotype showed up many times. This chain joins TRBV5-6 and TRBJ1-1; 9 bases are shared with TRBD1. After removal of 4 bases from V and 5 bases from J, the junction contained 6 bases not matched to a gene. This CDR3 region has 14 residues. Looked up from germline, CDR1 is SGHDT and CDR2 is YYEEEE. CDR3 protein: CASSLNRGQTEAFF. The CDR3 nucleotides read TGTGCCAGCAGCCTTAACAGGGGGCAGACTGAAGCTTTCTTT.

A word on this clonotype: It may be a read error: a sequence one base away is much more abundant. The chain combines TRBV7-9 with TRBJ2-1; 7 positions agree with TRBD2. This CDR3 is 16 amino acids long. CDR1 and CDR2 (germline): SEHNR, FQNEAQ (reference sequence). With 1 base clipped from V and 12 bases from J, the junction kept 15 bases outside the gene matches. The CDR3 reads CASSLEVGGLLGGQFF. The CDR3 bases are TGTGCCAGCAGCTTAGAGGTGGGAGGGCTACTCGGTGGGCAGTTCTTC.

This clonotype came up a few times. The chain carries TRBV6-5 and TRBJ2-5; 9 nucleotides agree with TRBD1. V lost 5 bases and J lost 5; bases outside the gene matches: 9. Germline lookup yields CDR1 MNHEY and CDR2 SVGAGI. This CDR3 region has 15 residues. The CDR3 coding sequence is TGTGCCAGCAGTCTCGGGACAGGGTATGGGGAGACCCAGTACTTC. It specifies CASSLGTGYGETQYF.

This clonotype has at least ten counts. The rearrangement uses TRBV29-1 and TRBJ1-2; perhaps TRBD1 as D (5 bases). The V end lost 0 bases, the J end lost 1 base, and 12 bases lay between the germline ends. The germline V gene encodes CDR1 SQVTM and CDR2 ANQGSEA. The length of the CDR3 is 15 residues. Here the CDR3 reads CSVEDFRDRNYGYTF. For the CDR3, the DNA is TGCAGCGTTGAAGATTTTAGGGACCGTAACTATGGCTACACCTTC. Filled out from reference TRBV29-1 and TRBJ1-2, the complete variable domain reads SAVISQKPSRDICQRGTSLTIQCQVDSQVTMMFWYRQQPGQSLTLIATANQGSEATYESGFVIDKFPISRPNLTFSTLTVSNMSPEDSSIYLCSVEDFRDRNYGYTFGSGTRLTVV.

In this sample, this clonotype turned up many times. The chain links TRBV12-3 or TRBV12-4 to TRBJ2-7; D not certain. V was pared by 4 bases and J by 7 bases, with 11 bases between. This CDR3 spans 12 amino acids. CDR3 in amino acids: CASSSAAIEQYF. The CDR3 nucleotides read TGTGCCAGCAGTTCCGCGGCTATAGAGCAGTACTTC.

This clonotype was seen only once. This chain joins TRBV2 and TRBJ2-2; the D gene is possibly TRBD2 (6 bases). The germline V and J ends were trimmed by 6 bases and 0 bases, with 14 bases remaining between them. This CDR3 region has 16 residues. CDR1 is SNHLY, CDR2 FYNNEI, per germline. This CDR3 reads CASSGGVYTNTGELFF. CDR3 nucleotides: TGTGCCAGCAGCGGAGGGGTGTACACGAACACCGGGGAGCTGTTTTTT.

The sample holds many counts of this clonotype. This chain joins TRBV20-1 and TRBJ1-5; possible D gene TRBD1, 6 bases. Germline V CDR1 and CDR2: DFQATT, SNEGSKA (reference sequence). With 6 bases removed from V and 0 bases from J, the gap between germline ends came to 21 bases. The CDR3 loop spans 17 amino acids. The CDR3 spells CSALDSGQIYSNQPQHF. The CDR3 DNA follows: TGCAGTGCCCTAGATTCAGGACAGATTTATAGCAATCAGCCCCAGCATTTT.

The rearrangement joins TRBV6-6 to TRBJ1-5, with no clear D. V was shortened by 4 bases and J by 7 bases, with 14 bases between the two germline ends. The CDR3 covers 14 residues. CDR1 and CDR2 (germline): MNHNY, SVGAGI (reference sequence). CDR3 bases: TGTGCCAGCAGTTCGACGGTTACTATACAGCCCCAGCATTTT. Translation gives CASSSTVTIQPQHF.

In the case of this clonotype: This may be a read error: a much more frequent sequence differs by one nucleotide. The CDR3 sequence is CSAGGDRDYGYTF. The CDR3 DNA reads as TGCAGTGCTGGAGGGGACAGGGACTATGGCTACACCTTC. The chain has TRBV20-1 and TRBJ1-2; TRBD1 agrees at 9 bases. Germline V CDR1 and CDR2: DFQATT, SNEGSKA (reference sequence). The CDR3 length is 13 residues. With 5 bases clipped from V and 3 bases from J, the junction kept 4 bases outside the gene matches.

This chain links TRBV10-2 with TRBJ1-4, with TRBD1 as a possible D gene (5 bases). V lost 3 bases, J lost 7 bases, and 15 bases lay in between. Germline V gene sequence: CDR1 WSHSY, CDR2 SAAADI. The CDR3 spans 15 residues. The CDR3, as DNA: TGCGCCAGCAGTGAACAGACTGGAGGGGTTGAAAAACTGTTTTTT. It yields the protein CASSEQTGGVEKLFF.

This clonotype was detected ten times or more. The V gene is TRBV7-6, the J gene TRBJ2-3; a weak D match, TRBD1 (5 bases). Germline V gene data show CDR1 as SGHVS and CDR2 as FNYEAQ. This CDR3 comprises 18 residues. V dropped 5 bases and J dropped 1 base, with 22 bases sitting between them. CDR3: CASSPDIIDTLGTDTQYF. The CDR3, as DNA: TGTGCCAGCAGCCCGGACATTATCGACACTTTAGGCACAGATACGCAGTATTTT. The complete variable domain, with remaining parts taken from reference TRBV7-6 and TRBJ2-3, reads GAGVSQSPRYKVTKRGQDVALRCDPISGHVSLYWYRQALGQGPEFLTYFNYEAQQDKSGLPNDRFSAERPEGSISTLTIQRTEQRDSAMYRCASSPDIIDTLGTDTQYFGPGTRLTVL.

The chain links TRBV24-1 to TRBJ2-1; the D gene is possibly TRBD1 (6 bases). This CDR3 has 16 amino acids. The V gene lost 4 bases and the J gene lost 1 base, with 13 bases spanning the gap. Per germline, CDR1 KGHDR and CDR2 SFDVKD. The CDR3 DNA reads TGTGCCACCAGTGAAACGGACAGCTCTTCCTACAATGAGCAGTTCTTC. It is translated as CATSETDSSSYNEQFF.

This clonotype was picked up many times. This sequence joins TRBV30 and TRBJ1-1; D not resolved. The CDR3 has 13 residues. Germline CDR1 reads GTSNPN; CDR2 reads SVGIG (reference sequence). Between the trimmed V and J ends, which lost 2 bases and 0 bases, there was a span of 7 bases. The CDR3 loop is CAWSTYMNTEAFF. The CDR3 DNA sequence: TGTGCCTGGAGTACCTACATGAACACTGAAGCTTTCTTT.